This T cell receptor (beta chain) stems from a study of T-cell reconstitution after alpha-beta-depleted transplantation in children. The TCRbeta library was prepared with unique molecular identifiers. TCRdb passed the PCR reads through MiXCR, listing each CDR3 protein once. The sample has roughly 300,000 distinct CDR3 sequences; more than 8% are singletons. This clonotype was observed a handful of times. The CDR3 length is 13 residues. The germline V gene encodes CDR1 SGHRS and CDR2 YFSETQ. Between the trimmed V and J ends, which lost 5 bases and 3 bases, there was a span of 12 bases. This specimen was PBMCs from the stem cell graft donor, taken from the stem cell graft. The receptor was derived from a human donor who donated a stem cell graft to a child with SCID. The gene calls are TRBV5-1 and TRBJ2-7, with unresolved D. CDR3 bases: TGCGCCAGCAGATACATGGGAATCTACGAGCAGTACTTC. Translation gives CASRYMGIYEQYF.